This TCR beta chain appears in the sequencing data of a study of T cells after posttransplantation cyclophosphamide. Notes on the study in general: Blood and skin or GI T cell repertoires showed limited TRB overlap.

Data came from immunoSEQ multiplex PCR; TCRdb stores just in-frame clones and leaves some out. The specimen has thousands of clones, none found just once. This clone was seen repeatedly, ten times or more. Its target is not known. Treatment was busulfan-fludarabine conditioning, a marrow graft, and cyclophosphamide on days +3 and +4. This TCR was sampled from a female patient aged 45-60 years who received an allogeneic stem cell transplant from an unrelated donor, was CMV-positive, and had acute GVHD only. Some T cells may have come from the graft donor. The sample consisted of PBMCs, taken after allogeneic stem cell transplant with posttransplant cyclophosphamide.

CDR3 coding DNA: TGTGCCAGCAGCTTGGTAGGACTAGCGGGGGGCACAGATACGCAGTATTTT. Its translation: CASSLVGLAGGTDTQYF. V usage is TRBV5-6 and J usage is TRBJ2-3, with 13 bases lining up with TRBD2. V dropped 0 bases and J dropped 1; count of bases not matched to a gene: 2. CDR3 length equals 17 residues. Germline V gene data show CDR1 as SGHDT and CDR2 as YYEEEE.